This T cell receptor (beta chain) was profiled in a study of T-cell memory formation after mild COVID-19. General study results and limits: Memory sampled before infection contained some responding clones, suggesting cross-reactive memory joined.

As regards this clonotype: Its antigen is unidentified.

There are 14 residues in the CDR3. V lost 6 bases, J lost 2 bases, and 14 bases lay in between. Germline loops: CDR1 LGHNA, CDR2 YSLEER. Sample barcodes and UMIs were carried by the TCR alpha and TCR beta cDNA libraries that 5'RACE generated with constant-segment primers. MiXCR, applied by TCRdb to the 5' RACE reads, yields one record per CDR3 protein. The sample holds about 180,000 distinct CDR3 sequences, 15% to 20% seen once. Sequencing was done on a sample of PBMCs or a T cell subset sorted from them (not recorded which). The V gene is TRBV4-3, the J gene TRBJ2-7, with D unresolved. The receptor was isolated from a man between 18 and 35 years old who had mild COVID-19 (a few samples of this study predate the infection). Cell type and time point are not known. CDR3: CASSGKKITYEQYV. CDR3 DNA sequence: TGCGCCAGCAGTGGGAAGAAAATCACCTACGAGCAGTACGTC.